This entry features one TCR beta chain sequence. Authors' processing steps: Reference gene primer amplification in the assay estimated nucleated cell counts. The method was immunoSEQ multiplex PCR; TCRdb's version includes in-frame clones alone and lacks a portion of them. V, J and clone size are those of that table, while D and trimming were read from the DNA. The sample consists of 210,000 or so clones, roughly 80% of them appearing once. This sample was included in a study of blood T cell repertoires in COVID-19. Study as a whole: The United States, Italy and Spain provided the acute and convalescent COVID-19 samples. T cells, B-cell-depleted T cells, or PBMCs supplied cDNA or gDNA.

There are 14 residues in the CDR3. Germline V gene sequence: CDR1 SEHNR, CDR2 FQNEAQ (reference sequence). Trimming shortened V by 6 bases and J by 6 bases, and 17 bases separated the two germline ends. This TCR derives from a woman older than 75 with acute or convalescent COVID-19. The V and J genes are TRBV7-9 and TRBJ1-2, with TRBD1 as a possible D gene (5 bases). The sample was peripheral blood. CDR3 sequence: CASRLGGEGHGYTF. The CDR3 region has the DNA TGTGCCAGCAGGCTTGGAGGGGAGGGTCATGGCTACACCTTC.